The TCR beta chain under discussion was sequenced for a study of shared clonotypes between healthy human individuals. CD45RO negativity and positive selection for CCR7 defined naive CD8 cells, a population that excluded terminally differentiated effector memory CD45RA+ cells. Every donor was a Caucasian adult from Nashville, Tennessee. Germline V gene lookup returns CDR1 SGHRS and CDR2 YFSETQ. The CDR3 covers 13 residues. Trimming removed 0 bases at V and 5 bases at J, with 9 bases between. Whole-study findings and limits: Clonotype sharing among donors, it was expected, would be affected by sequencing depth. Between four donors, naive CD4 clonotypes were shared at a level of around 4.8%.

The assay was immunoSEQ multiplex PCR, and TCRdb's table has in-frame clones only and misses some. The profile covers around 1.9 million clones, with 85% to 95% appearing a single time and about 1.7% taken by the ten largest. On this clone itself: The antigen is not known.

This receptor was taken from a man aged 18-30 years in good health. Some clones in this sample may be carry-over from other donors' samples. Material: naive CD8+ T cells from PBMCs. The chain employs TRBV5-1 and TRBJ2-7; no clear D. The CDR3: CASSLAFGDEQYF. CDR3 coding DNA: TGCGCCAGCAGCTTGGCCTTTGGGGACGAGCAGTACTTC. The complete variable domain, with remaining parts taken from reference TRBV5-1 and TRBJ2-7, reads KAGVTQTPRYLIKTRGQQVTLSCSPISGHRSVSWYQQTPGQGLQFLFEYFSETQRNKGNFPGRFSGRQFSNSRSEMNVSTLELGDSALYLCASSLAFGDEQYFGPGTRLTVT.